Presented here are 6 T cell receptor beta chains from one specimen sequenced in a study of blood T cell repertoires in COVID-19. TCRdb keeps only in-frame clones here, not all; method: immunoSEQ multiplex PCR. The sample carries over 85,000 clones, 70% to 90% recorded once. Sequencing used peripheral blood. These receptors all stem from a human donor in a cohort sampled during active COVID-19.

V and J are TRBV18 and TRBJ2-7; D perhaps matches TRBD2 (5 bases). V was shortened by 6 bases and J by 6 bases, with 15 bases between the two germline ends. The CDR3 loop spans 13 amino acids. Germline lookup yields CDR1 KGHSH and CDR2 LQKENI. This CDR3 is CASSIGLEGEQYF. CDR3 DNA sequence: TGTGCCAGCTCGATTGGACTTGAAGGCGAGCAGTACTTC. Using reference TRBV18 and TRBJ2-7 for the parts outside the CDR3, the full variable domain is NAGVMQNPRHLVRRRGQEARLRCSPMKGHSHVYWYRQLPEEGLKFMVYLQKENIIDESGMPKERFSAEFPKEGPSILRIQQVVRGDSAAYFCASSIGLEGEQYFGPGTRLTVT.

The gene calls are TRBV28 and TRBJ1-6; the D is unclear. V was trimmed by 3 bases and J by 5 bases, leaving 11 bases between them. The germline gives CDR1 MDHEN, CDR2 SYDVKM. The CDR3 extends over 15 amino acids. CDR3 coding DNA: TGTGCCAGCAGTTTGGTGGTAGCTGATAATTCACCCCTCCACTTT. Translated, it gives CASSLVVADNSPLHF.

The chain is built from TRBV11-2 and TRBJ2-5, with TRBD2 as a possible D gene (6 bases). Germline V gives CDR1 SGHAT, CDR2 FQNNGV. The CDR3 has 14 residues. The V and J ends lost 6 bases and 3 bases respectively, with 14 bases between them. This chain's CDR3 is CASSGLLGEETQYF. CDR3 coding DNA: TGTGCCAGCAGTGGACTACTCGGGGAAGAGACCCAGTACTTC.

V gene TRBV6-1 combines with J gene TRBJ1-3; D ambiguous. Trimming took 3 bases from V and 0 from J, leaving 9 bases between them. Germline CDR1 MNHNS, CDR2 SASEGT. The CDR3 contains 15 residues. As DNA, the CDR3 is TGTGCCAGCAGTGATGGACTGCACTCTGGAAACACCATATATTTT. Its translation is CASSDGLHSGNTIYF.

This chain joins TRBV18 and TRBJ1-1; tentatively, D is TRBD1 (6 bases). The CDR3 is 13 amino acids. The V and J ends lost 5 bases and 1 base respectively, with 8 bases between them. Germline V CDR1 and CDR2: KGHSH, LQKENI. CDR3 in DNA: TGTGCCAGCTCAGTGGGACAGAACACTGAAGCTTTCTTT. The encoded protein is CASSVGQNTEAFF.

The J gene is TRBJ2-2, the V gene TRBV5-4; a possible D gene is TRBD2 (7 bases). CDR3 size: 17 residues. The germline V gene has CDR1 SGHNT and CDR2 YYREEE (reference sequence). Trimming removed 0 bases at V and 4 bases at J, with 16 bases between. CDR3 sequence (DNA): TGTGCCAGCAGCTTGGCCGGAGGTGGGGGGGCCACCGGGGAGCTGTTTTTT. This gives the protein CASSLAGGGGATGELFF.